This entry features one T cell receptor beta chain sequence. Germline V CDR1 and CDR2: MNHEY, SMNVEV (reference sequence). Trimming stripped 8 bases from V and 3 bases from J, with 11 bases between. CDR3 length: 13 residues. Preparing the TCRbeta library involved the use of unique molecular identifiers. Each CDR3 protein gets one entry after TCRdb re-called the PCR reads with MiXCR. In the table there are about 360,000 distinct CDR3 sequences, less than 15% of which are singletons. This entry is derived from a study of T-cell reconstitution after alpha-beta-depleted transplantation in children. The source material was PBMCs, sampled from the stem cell graft. The chain employs TRBV27 and TRBJ2-1; maybe TRBD2 (5 bases). This clonotype was sampled from a human donor who donated a stem cell graft to a child with Fanconi anemia. The CDR3 DNA follows: TGTGCCAGCGGGGAGCACCTCTACAATGAGCAGTTCTTC. Translation: CASGEHLYNEQFF.